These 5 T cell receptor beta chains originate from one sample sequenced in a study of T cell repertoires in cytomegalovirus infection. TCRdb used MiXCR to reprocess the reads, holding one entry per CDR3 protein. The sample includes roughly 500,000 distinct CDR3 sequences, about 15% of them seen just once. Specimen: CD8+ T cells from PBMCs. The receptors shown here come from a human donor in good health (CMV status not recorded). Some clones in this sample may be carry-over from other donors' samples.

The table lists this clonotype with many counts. The chain's CDR3 is CASSVRQGPEAFF. The CDR3 bases are TGTGCCAGCAGCGTAAGGCAGGGCCCTGAAGCTTTCTTT. The chain employs TRBV11-1 and TRBJ1-1, with D maybe TRBD1 (5 bases). The CDR3 consists of 13 residues. The germline V gene has CDR1 SGHAT and CDR2 FQDESV (reference sequence). V was trimmed by 5 bases and J by 6 bases, leaving 13 bases between them. The full variable domain, rest sourced from reference TRBV11-1 and TRBJ1-1, is EAEVAQSPRYKITEKSQAVAFWCDPISGHATLYWYRQILGQGPELLVQFQDESVVDDSQLPKDRFSAERLKGVDSTLKIQPAELGDSAMYLCASSVRQGPEAFFGQGTRLTVV.

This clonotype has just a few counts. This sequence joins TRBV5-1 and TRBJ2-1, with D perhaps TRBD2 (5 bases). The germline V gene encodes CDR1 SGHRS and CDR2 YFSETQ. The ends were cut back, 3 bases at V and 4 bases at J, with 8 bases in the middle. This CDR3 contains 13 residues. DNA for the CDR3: TGCGCCAGCAGCTGGGGAGCTTACAATGAGCAGTTCTTC. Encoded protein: CASSWGAYNEQFF.

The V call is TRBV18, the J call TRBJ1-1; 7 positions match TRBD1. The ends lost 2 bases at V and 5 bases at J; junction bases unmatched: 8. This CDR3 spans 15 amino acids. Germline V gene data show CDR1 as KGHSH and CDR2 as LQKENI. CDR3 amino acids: CASSPESQGRTEAFF. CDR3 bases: TGTGCCAGCTCACCAGAGTCACAGGGGAGGACTGAAGCTTTCTTT.

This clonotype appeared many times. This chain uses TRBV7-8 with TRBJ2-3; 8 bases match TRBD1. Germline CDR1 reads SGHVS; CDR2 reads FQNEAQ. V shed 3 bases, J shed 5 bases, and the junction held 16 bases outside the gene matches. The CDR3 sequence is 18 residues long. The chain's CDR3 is CASSLNDRGPASGDTQYF. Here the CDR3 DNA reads TGTGCCAGCAGCTTGAATGACAGGGGTCCCGCCTCGGGAGATACGCAGTATTTT. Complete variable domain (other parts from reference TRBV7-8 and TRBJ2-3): GAGVSQSPRYKVAKRGQDVALRCDPISGHVSLFWYQQALGQGPEFLTYFQNEAQLDKSGLPSDRFFAERPEGSVSTLKIQRTQQEDSAVYLCASSLNDRGPASGDTQYFGPGTRLTVL.

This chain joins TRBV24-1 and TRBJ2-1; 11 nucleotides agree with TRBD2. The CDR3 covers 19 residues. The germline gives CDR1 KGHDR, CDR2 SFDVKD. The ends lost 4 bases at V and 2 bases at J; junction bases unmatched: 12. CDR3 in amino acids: CATSDVTSGNEGTYNEQFF. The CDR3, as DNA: TGTGCCACCAGTGACGTGACTAGCGGGAATGAGGGGACCTACAATGAGCAGTTCTTC.